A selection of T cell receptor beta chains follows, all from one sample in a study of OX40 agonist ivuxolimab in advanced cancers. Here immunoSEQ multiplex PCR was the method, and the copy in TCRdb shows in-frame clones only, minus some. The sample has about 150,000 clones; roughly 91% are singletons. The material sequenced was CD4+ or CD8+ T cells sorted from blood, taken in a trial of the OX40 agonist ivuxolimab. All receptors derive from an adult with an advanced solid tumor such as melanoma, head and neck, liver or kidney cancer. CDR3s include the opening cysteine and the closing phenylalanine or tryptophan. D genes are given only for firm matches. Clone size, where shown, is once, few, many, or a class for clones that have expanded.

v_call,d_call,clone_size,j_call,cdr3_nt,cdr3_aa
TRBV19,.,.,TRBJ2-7,TGTGCCAGTACCCCAGGGAACATCCCCTACGAGCAGTACTTC,CASTPGNIPYEQYF
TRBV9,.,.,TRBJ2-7,TGTGCCAGCAGCGTAGGCAACACAAAAGGGGCCGAGCAGTACTTC,CASSVGNTKGAEQYF
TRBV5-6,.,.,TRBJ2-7,TGTGCCAGCAGCCCGAGGGATGCTCCCCCCTACGAGCAGTACTTC,CASSPRDAPPYEQYF
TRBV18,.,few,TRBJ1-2,TGTGCCAGCTCACCACCTACAGGGAGTACGGGCTACACCTTC,CASSPPTGSTGYTF
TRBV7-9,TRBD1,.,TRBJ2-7,TGTGCCAGCAGCCCCGGGACAGCCGCTTACGAGCAGTACTTC,CASSPGTAAYEQYF
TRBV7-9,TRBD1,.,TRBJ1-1,TGTGCCAGCAGAGACAGGGCCCGACAGGGGTACACTGAAGCTTTCTTT,CASRDRARQGYTEAFF
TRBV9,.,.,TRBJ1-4,TGTGCCAGCAGTGCACGGGACTCCCGTGAAAAACTGTTTTTT,CASSARDSREKLFF
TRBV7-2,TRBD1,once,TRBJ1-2,TGTGCCAGCAGCTTTCAGGGGGCTAGCTACACCTTC,CASSFQGASYTF
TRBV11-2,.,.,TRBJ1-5,TGTGCCAGCAGCTTATACTGGGGAGGGACACACAATCAGCCCCAGCATTTT,CASSLYWGGTHNQPQHF
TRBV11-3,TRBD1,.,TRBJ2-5,TGTGCCAGCAGCCTACAGGGGGACGCGACCCAGTACTTC,CASSLQGDATQYF
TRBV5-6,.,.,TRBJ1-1,TGTGCCAGCAGCTTGCAGGGCTCGGGCGGCACTGAAGCTTTCTTT,CASSLQGSGGTEAFF
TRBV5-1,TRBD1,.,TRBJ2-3,TGCGCCAGCAGCTTACCGGGACAGGGTTCCCCTACAGATACGCAGTATTTT,CASSLPGQGSPTDTQYF
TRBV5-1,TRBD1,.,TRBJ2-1,TGCGCCAGCAGCTTGCGGGACAGGGATAGAGAGCAGTTCTTC,CASSLRDRDREQFF
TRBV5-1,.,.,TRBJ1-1,TGCGCCAGCAGCTTGTGGGGGTATGGGAACACTGAAGCTTTCTTT,CASSLWGYGNTEAFF
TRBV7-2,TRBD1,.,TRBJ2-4,TGTGCCAGCAGCTTAGTCAGGGGGTTAGACAAAAACATTCAGTACTTC,CASSLVRGLDKNIQYF
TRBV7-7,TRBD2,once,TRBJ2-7,TGTGCTAGCAGCCCCCCCCCAGTGCGGGAGTCGGGCTACGAGCAGTACTTC,CASSPPPVRESGYEQYF
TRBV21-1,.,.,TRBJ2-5,TGTGCCAGCAGCGTAGGGGGGCAAGAGACCCAGTACTTC,CASSVGGQETQYF
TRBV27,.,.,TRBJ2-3,TGTGCCAGCAGTACCGGGACAGATACGCAGTATTTT,CASSTGTDTQYF
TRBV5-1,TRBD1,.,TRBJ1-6,TGCGCCAGCAGCCAGGACAGGGGATCCGGCTCACCCCTCCACTTT,CASSQDRGSGSPLHF
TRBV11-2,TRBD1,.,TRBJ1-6,TGTGCCAGCAGCTTAGGTGGACAGGGTTATAATTCACCCCTCCACTTT,CASSLGGQGYNSPLHF
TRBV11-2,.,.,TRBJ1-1,TGTGCCAGCAGCTTTCTGGAAAACACTGAAGCTTTCTTT,CASSFLENTEAFF
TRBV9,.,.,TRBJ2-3,TGTGCCAGCAGCGTATCTGGGGTCCTCACAGATACGCAGTATTTT,CASSVSGVLTDTQYF
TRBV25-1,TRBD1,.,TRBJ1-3,TGTGCCAGCAGTACGACAGGGGAAGGAAACACCATATATTTT,CASSTTGEGNTIYF
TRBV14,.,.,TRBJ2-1,TGTGCCAGCAGCCAGATTCTAGGCAGGGTAAACAATGAGCAGTTCTTC,CASSQILGRVNNEQFF
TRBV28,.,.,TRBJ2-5,TGTGCCAGCACCCCTCGAGGCGCAACGGGAGAGACCCAGTACTTC,CASTPRGATGETQYF
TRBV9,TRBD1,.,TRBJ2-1,TGTGCCAGCAGCGTCGGGACAGGGGGTTGGAATGAGCAGTTCTTC,CASSVGTGGWNEQFF
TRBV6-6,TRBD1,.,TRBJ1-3,TGTGCCAGCAGTACCCCAGGGGGAGGTGGAAACACCATATATTTT,CASSTPGGGGNTIYF